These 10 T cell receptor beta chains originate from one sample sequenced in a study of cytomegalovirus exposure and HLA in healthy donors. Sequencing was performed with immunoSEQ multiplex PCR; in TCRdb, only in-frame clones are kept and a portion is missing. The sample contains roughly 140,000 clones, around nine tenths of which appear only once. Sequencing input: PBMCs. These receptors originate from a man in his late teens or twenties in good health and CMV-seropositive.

CDR3 DNA sequence: TGTGCCTTAAGAGGGGCGGGAGAGGTCTACGAGCAGTACTTC. Amino acid sequence: CALRGAGEVYEQYF. The chain combines TRBV30 with TRBJ2-7, with 7 bases lining up with TRBD2. With V trimmed by 7 bases and J by 3 bases, 12 bases remained unmatched. The CDR3 extends over 14 amino acids. The germline CDR1 and CDR2 sequences are GTSNPN and SVGIG (reference sequence).

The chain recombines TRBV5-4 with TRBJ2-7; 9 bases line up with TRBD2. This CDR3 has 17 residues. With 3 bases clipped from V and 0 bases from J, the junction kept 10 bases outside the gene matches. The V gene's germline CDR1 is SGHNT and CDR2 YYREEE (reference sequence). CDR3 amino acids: CASSSPLPSGTSYEQYF. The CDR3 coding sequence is TGTGCCAGCAGCTCCCCCCTCCCTAGCGGGACCTCCTACGAGCAGTACTTC.

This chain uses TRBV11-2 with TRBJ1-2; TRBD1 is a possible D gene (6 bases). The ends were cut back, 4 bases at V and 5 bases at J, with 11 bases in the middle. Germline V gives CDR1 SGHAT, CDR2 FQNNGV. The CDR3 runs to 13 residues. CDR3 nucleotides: TGTGCCAGCAGCTCGCAGGGGATGTATGGCTACACCTTC. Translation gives CASSSQGMYGYTF.

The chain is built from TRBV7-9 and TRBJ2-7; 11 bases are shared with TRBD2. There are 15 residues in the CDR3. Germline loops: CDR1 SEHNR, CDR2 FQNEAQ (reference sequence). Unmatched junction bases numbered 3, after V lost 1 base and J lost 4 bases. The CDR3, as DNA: TGTGCCAGCAGCTTAGTACTAGCGGGGGAATACGAGCAGTACTTC. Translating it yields CASSLVLAGEYEQYF.

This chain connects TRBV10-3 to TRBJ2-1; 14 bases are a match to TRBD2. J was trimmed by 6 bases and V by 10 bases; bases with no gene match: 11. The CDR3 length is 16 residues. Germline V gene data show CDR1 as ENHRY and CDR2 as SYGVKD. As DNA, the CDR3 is TGTGCCACCCAAGCCGGACTAGCGGGAGGAGGCAATGAGCAGTTCTTC. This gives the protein CATQAGLAGGGNEQFF.

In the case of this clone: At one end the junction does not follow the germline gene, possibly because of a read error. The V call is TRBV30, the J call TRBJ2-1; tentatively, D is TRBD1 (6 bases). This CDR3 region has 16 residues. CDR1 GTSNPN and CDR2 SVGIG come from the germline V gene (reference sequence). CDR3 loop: CAWTVSVISSYNEQFF. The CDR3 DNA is TGTGCGTGGACAGTGTCAGTAATCAGCTCCTACAATGAGCAGTTCTTC.

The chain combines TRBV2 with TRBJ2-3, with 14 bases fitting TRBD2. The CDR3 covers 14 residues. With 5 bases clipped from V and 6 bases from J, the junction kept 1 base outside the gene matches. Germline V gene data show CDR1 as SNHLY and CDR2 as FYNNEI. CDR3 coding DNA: TGTGCCAGCAGTAGGACTAGCGGGAGGGATACGCAGTATTTT. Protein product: CASSRTSGRDTQYF.

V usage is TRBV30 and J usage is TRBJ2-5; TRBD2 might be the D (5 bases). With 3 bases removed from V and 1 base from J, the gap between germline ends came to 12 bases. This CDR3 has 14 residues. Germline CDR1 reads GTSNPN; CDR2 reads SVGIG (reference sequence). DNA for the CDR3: TGTGCCTGGAGAAAACAACGGGGCCAAGAGACCCAGTACTTC. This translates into CAWRKQRGQETQYF.

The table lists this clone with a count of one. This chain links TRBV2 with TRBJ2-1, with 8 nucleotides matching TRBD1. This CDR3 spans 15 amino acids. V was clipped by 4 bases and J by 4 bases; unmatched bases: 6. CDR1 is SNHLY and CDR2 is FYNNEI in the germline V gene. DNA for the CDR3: TGTGCCAGCAGTGTCCCGGGACAGGAGTACAATGAGCAGTTCTTC. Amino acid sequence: CASSVPGQEYNEQFF.

CDR3 residues: CASSYGTGINYGYTF. DNA for the CDR3: TGTGCCAGCAGTTACGGGACAGGCATTAACTATGGCTACACCTTC. The chain couples TRBV11-2 to TRBJ1-2; TRBD1 matches at 8 bases. V trimming: 6 bases; J trimming: 1 base; junction bases outside the gene matches: 7. The germline V gene has CDR1 SGHAT and CDR2 FQNNGV. This CDR3 region has 15 residues.